The clone carrying this T cell receptor (beta chain) was observed many times. This specimen comes from a study of T-cell reconstitution after alpha-beta-depleted transplantation in children. Germline V gene lookup returns CDR1 SGHRS and CDR2 YFSETQ. Trimming took 2 bases from V and 4 from J, leaving 7 bases between them. The CDR3 loop spans 13 amino acids. Unique molecular identifiers were incorporated during preparation of the TCRbeta library. TCRdb called the PCR reads again in MiXCR, with one record for every CDR3 protein. Seen here are about 540,000 distinct CDR3 sequences, roughly 18% observed once, and the top ten hold approximately 3%.

The source was PBMCs from the stem cell graft donor, collected from the stem cell graft. The source is a human donor who donated a stem cell graft to a child with acute lymphoblastic leukemia. The V and J genes are TRBV5-1 and TRBJ2-1, with D tentatively TRBD2 (6 bases). The CDR3 loop reads CASSFGGYNEQFF. The DNA for the CDR3 is TGCGCCAGCAGCTTTGGGGGGTACAATGAGCAGTTCTTC.